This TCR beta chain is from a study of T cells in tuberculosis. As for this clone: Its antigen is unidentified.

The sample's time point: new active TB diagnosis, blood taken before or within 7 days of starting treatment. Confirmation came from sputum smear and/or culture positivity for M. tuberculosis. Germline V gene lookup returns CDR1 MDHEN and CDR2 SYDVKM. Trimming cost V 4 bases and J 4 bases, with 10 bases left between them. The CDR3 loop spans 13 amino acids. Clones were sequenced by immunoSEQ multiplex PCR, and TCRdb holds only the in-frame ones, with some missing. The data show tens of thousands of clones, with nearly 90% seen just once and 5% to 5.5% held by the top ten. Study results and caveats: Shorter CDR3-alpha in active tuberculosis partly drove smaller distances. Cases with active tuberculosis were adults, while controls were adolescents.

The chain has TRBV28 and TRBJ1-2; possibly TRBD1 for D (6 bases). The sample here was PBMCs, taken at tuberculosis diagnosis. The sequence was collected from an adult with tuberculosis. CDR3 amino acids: CASSSSGAYGYTF. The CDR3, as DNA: TGTGCCAGCAGTTCGTCAGGGGCCTATGGCTACACCTTC.